Listed below are T cell receptor beta chains from one sample, sequenced in a study of T cells in Graves' hyperthyroidism and ophthalmopathy. TCRdb re-called the multiplex PCR reads through MiXCR, storing one row per CDR3 protein. The table shows about half a million distinct CDR3 sequences, with roughly 24% occurring only once. Input material: blood. These receptors came from a woman in her twenties or thirties with Graves' ophthalmopathy. The CDR3 runs from the conserved cysteine through the conserved F or W. A D gene is named only where the DNA matches it firmly. Clone size is shown for a subset of rows, as once, few, many or a class of expanded clone.

j_call: TRBJ1-5
v_call: TRBV20-1
d_call: -
clone_size: -
cdr3_aa: CSAGGAFSNQPQHF
cdr3_nt: TGCAGTGCTGGAGGGGCATTTAGCAATCAGCCCCAGCATTTT

j_call: TRBJ2-5
v_call: TRBV5-6
d_call: TRBD2
clone_size: -
cdr3_aa: CASSTLAGVQETQYF
cdr3_nt: TGTGCCAGCAGCACACTAGCGGGGGTTCAAGAGACCCAGTACTTC

j_call: TRBJ2-3
v_call: TRBV24-1
d_call: -
clone_size: few
cdr3_aa: CATSDPLGDFTDTQYF
cdr3_nt: TGTGCCACCAGTGACCCGCTCGGGGACTTCACAGATACGCAGTATTTT

j_call: TRBJ1-1
v_call: TRBV6-2/TRBV6-3
d_call: TRBD1
clone_size: many
cdr3_aa: CASSYLGQGNTEAFF
cdr3_nt: TGTGCCAGCAGTTACCTCGGACAGGGAAACACTGAAGCTTTCTTT

j_call: TRBJ2-2
v_call: TRBV19
d_call: -
clone_size: many
cdr3_aa: CASSIGLSGNTGELFF
cdr3_nt: TGTGCCAGTAGTATAGGCTTATCGGGGAACACCGGGGAGCTGTTTTTT

j_call: TRBJ2-5
v_call: TRBV5-4
d_call: -
clone_size: many
cdr3_aa: CASSLSVMGETQYF
cdr3_nt: TGTGCCAGCAGCTTATCAGTGATGGGGGAGACCCAGTACTTC

j_call: TRBJ2-7
v_call: TRBV11-2
d_call: -
clone_size: many
cdr3_aa: CASSPTAGGIYEQYF
cdr3_nt: TGTGCCAGCAGCCCGACCGCTGGAGGTATCTACGAGCAGTACTTC

j_call: TRBJ2-7
v_call: TRBV4-1
d_call: -
clone_size: -
cdr3_aa: CASSPWVVSYEQYF
cdr3_nt: TGCGCCAGCAGCCCCTGGGTAGTCTCCTACGAGCAGTACTTC

j_call: TRBJ1-5
v_call: TRBV19
d_call: -
clone_size: -
cdr3_aa: CASRRKGYDSNQPQHF
cdr3_nt: TGTGCCAGTAGACGAAAGGGCTACGATAGCAATCAGCCCCAGCATTTT

j_call: TRBJ1-1
v_call: TRBV7-9
d_call: -
clone_size: many
cdr3_aa: CASSPGHDEAFF
cdr3_nt: TGTGCCAGCAGCCCCGGACACGACGAAGCTTTCTTT

j_call: TRBJ1-6
v_call: TRBV29-1
d_call: TRBD1
clone_size: many
cdr3_aa: CSVQVTGRNSPLHF
cdr3_nt: TGCAGCGTCCAAGTGACAGGGCGTAATTCACCCCTCCACTTT

j_call: TRBJ2-2
v_call: TRBV29-1
d_call: -
clone_size: -
cdr3_aa: CSVPGRLTGELFF
cdr3_nt: TGCAGCGTTCCGGGACGGCTCACCGGGGAGCTGTTTTTT

j_call: TRBJ1-2
v_call: TRBV2
d_call: -
clone_size: few
cdr3_aa: CASRKANYGYTF
cdr3_nt: TGTGCCAGCCGAAAGGCTAACTATGGCTACACCTTC

j_call: TRBJ2-7
v_call: TRBV6-5
d_call: -
clone_size: -
cdr3_aa: CASSLEHLGSYEQYF
cdr3_nt: TGTGCCAGCAGTTTGGAGCACTTGGGCTCCTACGAGCAGTACTTC

j_call: TRBJ2-7
v_call: TRBV6-2/TRBV6-3
d_call: TRBD1
clone_size: many
cdr3_aa: CASSYDREESYEQYF
cdr3_nt: TGTGCCAGCAGTTACGACAGGGAAGAATCCTACGAGCAGTACTTC

j_call: TRBJ1-2
v_call: TRBV5-6
d_call: -
clone_size: many
cdr3_aa: CASSLQATNFYGYTF
cdr3_nt: TGTGCCAGCAGCTTGCAGGCCACTAATTTCTATGGCTACACCTTC

j_call: TRBJ2-7
v_call: TRBV4-1
d_call: -
clone_size: few
cdr3_aa: CASSQVVTTVNSYEQYF
cdr3_nt: TGCGCCAGCAGCCAAGTCGTAACGACAGTCAATTCCTACGAGCAGTACTTC

j_call: TRBJ2-7
v_call: TRBV25-1
d_call: -
clone_size: many
cdr3_aa: CASSGRNKAEDYEQYF
cdr3_nt: TGTGCCAGCAGTGGCCGAAACAAGGCTGAGGACTACGAGCAGTACTTC

j_call: TRBJ2-2
v_call: TRBV7-8
d_call: -
clone_size: -
cdr3_aa: CASSRIQGFENGELFF
cdr3_nt: TGTGCCAGCAGCCGTATACAGGGTTTCGAGAACGGGGAGCTGTTTTTT

j_call: TRBJ2-7
v_call: TRBV11-3
d_call: -
clone_size: many
cdr3_aa: CASSRDFSYEQYF
cdr3_nt: TGTGCCAGCAGCAGGGACTTCTCCTACGAGCAGTACTTC

j_call: TRBJ1-5
v_call: TRBV2
d_call: -
clone_size: -
cdr3_aa: CASSYRVGQPQHF
cdr3_nt: TGTGCCAGCAGTTACAGGGTGGGCCAGCCCCAGCATTTT

j_call: TRBJ2-7
v_call: TRBV10-3
d_call: TRBD2
clone_size: many
cdr3_aa: CAISARTSGGYEQYF
cdr3_nt: TGTGCCATCAGTGCCCGGACTAGCGGGGGCTACGAGCAGTACTTC

j_call: TRBJ1-5
v_call: TRBV11-1
d_call: -
clone_size: -
cdr3_aa: CASSHTGGSGTSNQPQHF
cdr3_nt: TGTGCCAGCAGCCACACGGGAGGGTCTGGGACTAGCAATCAGCCCCAGCATTTT

j_call: TRBJ1-2
v_call: TRBV15
d_call: -
clone_size: -
cdr3_aa: CATSRDRRGMFYGYTF
cdr3_nt: TGTGCCACCAGCAGAGATCGGAGAGGGATGTTCTATGGCTACACCTTC

j_call: TRBJ1-6
v_call: TRBV28
d_call: -
clone_size: many
cdr3_aa: CASTPRANSPLHF
cdr3_nt: TGTGCCAGCACCCCCAGGGCCAATTCACCCCTCCACTTT

j_call: TRBJ1-2
v_call: TRBV6-1
d_call: -
clone_size: many
cdr3_aa: CASSESSAFGYTF
cdr3_nt: TGTGCCAGCAGTGAGTCCTCTGCATTTGGCTACACCTTC

j_call: TRBJ2-3
v_call: TRBV25-1
d_call: -
clone_size: -
cdr3_aa: CASSHVAVDAQYF
cdr3_nt: TGTGCCAGCAGTCACGTAGCGGTAGATGCGCAGTATTTT

j_call: TRBJ2-7
v_call: TRBV12-3/TRBV12-4
d_call: TRBD2
clone_size: few
cdr3_aa: CASSPGTSGSGYEQYF
cdr3_nt: TGTGCCAGCAGTCCCGGGACTAGCGGGAGTGGGTACGAGCAGTACTTC

j_call: TRBJ2-7
v_call: TRBV12-3/TRBV12-4
d_call: -
clone_size: many
cdr3_aa: CASSLQGKGGEQYF
cdr3_nt: TGTGCCAGCAGCTTACAGGGTAAGGGAGGCGAGCAGTACTTC

j_call: TRBJ2-2
v_call: TRBV12-3/TRBV12-4
d_call: -
clone_size: many
cdr3_aa: CASSFRDGNTGELFF
cdr3_nt: TGTGCCAGCAGTTTCAGGGACGGGAACACCGGGGAGCTGTTTTTT

j_call: TRBJ1-5
v_call: TRBV6-1
d_call: -
clone_size: -
cdr3_aa: CAANPDTINQPQHF
cdr3_nt: TGTGCCGCCAACCCGGACACCATAAATCAGCCCCAGCATTTT

j_call: TRBJ1-5
v_call: TRBV6-1
d_call: TRBD1
clone_size: few
cdr3_aa: CASWAFDRGGNQPQHF
cdr3_nt: TGTGCCAGCTGGGCCTTCGACAGGGGAGGCAATCAGCCCCAGCATTTT

j_call: TRBJ1-6
v_call: TRBV12-3/TRBV12-4
d_call: -
clone_size: many
cdr3_aa: CASSQWDWSSYNSPLHF
cdr3_nt: TGTGCCAGCAGTCAATGGGACTGGAGCTCCTATAATTCACCCCTCCACTTT

j_call: TRBJ1-3
v_call: TRBV4-1
d_call: -
clone_size: many
cdr3_aa: CASSQGRATSGNTIYF
cdr3_nt: TGCGCCAGCAGCCAGGGACGGGCCACGTCGGGAAACACCATATATTTT

j_call: TRBJ1-2
v_call: TRBV7-2
d_call: -
clone_size: -
cdr3_aa: CASSLGLGGGYTF
cdr3_nt: TGTGCCAGCAGCTTAGGGCTCGGTGGAGGCTACACCTTC

j_call: TRBJ1-3
v_call: TRBV11-2
d_call: -
clone_size: many
cdr3_aa: CASSLDSGRTGNTIYF
cdr3_nt: TGTGCCAGCAGCTTAGACTCGGGTAGGACAGGAAACACCATATATTTT

j_call: TRBJ1-6
v_call: TRBV6-5
d_call: -
clone_size: many
cdr3_aa: CASSYSFRSVGDSPLHF
cdr3_nt: TGTGCCAGCAGTTACTCGTTTCGTTCCGTGGGGGATTCACCCCTCCACTTT

j_call: TRBJ1-3
v_call: TRBV7-8
d_call: TRBD1
clone_size: many
cdr3_aa: CASSLEGAAGNTIYF
cdr3_nt: TGTGCCAGCAGCTTGGAGGGGGCTGCGGGAAACACCATATATTTT

j_call: TRBJ1-2
v_call: TRBV5-1
d_call: -
clone_size: -
cdr3_aa: CASSRGRDHGYTF
cdr3_nt: TGCGCCAGCAGCCGAGGACGAGACCATGGCTACACCTTC

j_call: TRBJ2-7
v_call: TRBV4-1
d_call: -
clone_size: few
cdr3_aa: CASSRALPIYEQYF
cdr3_nt: TGCGCCAGCAGCCGGGCCCTCCCGATATACGAGCAGTACTTC

j_call: TRBJ1-2
v_call: TRBV25-1
d_call: TRBD1
clone_size: -
cdr3_aa: CASSALGEGAYTNYGYTF
cdr3_nt: TGTGCCAGCAGTGCGCTCGGGGAGGGGGCCTATACCAACTATGGCTACACCTTC

j_call: TRBJ1-2
v_call: TRBV5-1
d_call: -
clone_size: many
cdr3_aa: CASSLRTAYGYTF
cdr3_nt: TGCGCCAGCAGCCTCCGGACAGCTTATGGCTACACCTTC

j_call: TRBJ1-5
v_call: TRBV19
d_call: TRBD1
clone_size: many
cdr3_aa: CASRKDRGGQPQHF
cdr3_nt: TGTGCCAGTAGGAAGGACAGGGGAGGCCAGCCCCAGCATTTT

j_call: TRBJ2-5
v_call: TRBV11-2
d_call: -
clone_size: -
cdr3_aa: CASSLNFGGDEETQYF
cdr3_nt: TGTGCCAGCAGCTTAAATTTTGGCGGGGACGAAGAGACCCAGTACTTC

j_call: TRBJ2-7
v_call: TRBV14
d_call: -
clone_size: few
cdr3_aa: CASSQSTTYEQYF
cdr3_nt: TGTGCCAGCAGCCAATCAACCACCTACGAGCAGTACTTC

j_call: TRBJ2-7
v_call: TRBV12-3/TRBV12-4
d_call: -
clone_size: few
cdr3_aa: CASSLTSNEQYF
cdr3_nt: TGTGCCAGCAGCCTTACTAGTAACGAGCAGTACTTC

j_call: TRBJ1-1
v_call: TRBV20-1
d_call: -
clone_size: many
cdr3_aa: CSARRPEAFF
cdr3_nt: TGCAGTGCTAGGAGGCCGGAAGCTTTCTTT

j_call: TRBJ2-7
v_call: TRBV11-2
d_call: -
clone_size: -
cdr3_aa: CASSLHQSYEQYF
cdr3_nt: TGTGCCAGCAGCTTACACCAGAGTTACGAGCAGTACTTC

j_call: TRBJ2-7
v_call: TRBV9
d_call: -
clone_size: -
cdr3_aa: CASSPPGGRPNEQYF
cdr3_nt: TGTGCCAGCAGCCCCCCCGGGGGTCGTCCTAACGAGCAGTACTTC

j_call: TRBJ1-1
v_call: TRBV9
d_call: -
clone_size: -
cdr3_aa: CASSVVGDNEAFF
cdr3_nt: TGTGCCAGCAGCGTAGTCGGGGACAATGAAGCTTTCTTT

j_call: TRBJ1-5
v_call: TRBV28
d_call: -
clone_size: many
cdr3_aa: CASSLDNRVSRQPQHF
cdr3_nt: TGTGCCAGCAGTTTAGATAACAGGGTTTCCAGACAGCCCCAGCATTTT

j_call: TRBJ2-7
v_call: TRBV6-1
d_call: -
clone_size: many
cdr3_aa: CASSEPRYEQYF
cdr3_nt: TGTGCCAGCAGTGAACCCCGCTACGAGCAGTACTTC

j_call: TRBJ1-2
v_call: TRBV24-1
d_call: -
clone_size: -
cdr3_aa: CATRDTQGGYTF
cdr3_nt: TGTGCCACCAGGGACACCCAGGGAGGCTACACCTTC